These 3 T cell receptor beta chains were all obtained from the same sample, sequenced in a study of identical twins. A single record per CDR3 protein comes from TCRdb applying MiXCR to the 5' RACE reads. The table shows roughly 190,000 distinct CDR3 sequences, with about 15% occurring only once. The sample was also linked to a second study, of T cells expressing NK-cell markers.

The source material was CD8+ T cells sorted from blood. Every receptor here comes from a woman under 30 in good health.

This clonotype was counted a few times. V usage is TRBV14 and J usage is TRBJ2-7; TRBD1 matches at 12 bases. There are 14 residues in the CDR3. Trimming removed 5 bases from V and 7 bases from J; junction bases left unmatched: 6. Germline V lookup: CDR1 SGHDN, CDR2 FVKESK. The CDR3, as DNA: TGTGCCAGCAGCAGACGGGACAGGGGGCTTGAGCAGTACTTC. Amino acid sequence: CASSRRDRGLEQYF.

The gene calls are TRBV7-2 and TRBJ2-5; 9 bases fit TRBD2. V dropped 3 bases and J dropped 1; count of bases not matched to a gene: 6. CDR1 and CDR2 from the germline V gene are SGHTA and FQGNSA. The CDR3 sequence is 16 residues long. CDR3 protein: CASSLILAGIQETQYF. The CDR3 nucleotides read TGTGCCAGCAGCTTGATACTAGCGGGTATCCAAGAGACCCAGTACTTC.

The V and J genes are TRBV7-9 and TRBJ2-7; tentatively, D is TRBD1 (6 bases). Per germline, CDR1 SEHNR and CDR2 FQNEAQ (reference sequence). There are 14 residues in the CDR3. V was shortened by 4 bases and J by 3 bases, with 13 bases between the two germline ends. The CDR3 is CASSSDRSHYEQYF. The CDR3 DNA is TGTGCCAGCAGCTCGGACAGATCCCACTACGAGCAGTACTTC.